This T cell receptor (beta chain) appears in the sequencing data of a study of blood T cell repertoires in COVID-19. Study context: Samples taken during acute and convalescent COVID-19 were collected in the United States, Italy and Spain. T cells, B-cell-depleted T cells, or PBMCs provided the cDNA or gDNA that served as material.

The CDR3 consists of 16 residues. With 2 bases clipped from V and 4 bases from J, the junction kept 11 bases outside the gene matches. Germline V lookup: CDR1 SGDLS, CDR2 YYNGEE. Per the original methods: Amplification from reference gene primers served as the basis for estimated nucleated cell counts. Sequencing was performed with immunoSEQ multiplex PCR; in TCRdb, only in-frame clones are kept and a portion is missing. V, J and clone size reflect that table, while D and trimming were determined from the DNA. The table records 73,000 or so clones, 80% to 90% of them present only once. The sample taken for sequencing was peripheral blood. The chain is built from TRBV9 and TRBJ2-7; TRBD1 agrees at 8 bases. The origin of this receptor is a man aged 50-60 years with active COVID-19. CDR3 nucleotide sequence: TGTGCCAGCAGCGTGACAGGGGAGGCAGCGGAATACGAGCAGTACTTC. Translation: CASSVTGEAAEYEQYF.